The 12 T cell receptor beta chains in this list originate from one sample, sequenced in a study of vaccination and CD4 T cells after COVID-19 (dated by TCRdb to the early 2020s). Library preparation was by PCR. TCRdb records Illumina iSeq 100 as the sequencer. The public reads were reprocessed in TCRdb via fastp at Q25 and MiXCR, keeping in-frame beta chains. Each entry is one CDR3 protein sequence, shown with its most common DNA and genes. The sample has around 19,000 distinct CDR3 sequences on record, around 68% of them singletons. Over 0.9% of the sample is taken by the ten largest. The material sequenced was CD4+ T cells from blood, taken before SARS-CoV-2 vaccination. These receptors all come from a human donor who had recovered from COVID-19.

The chain is built from TRBV7-2 and TRBJ2-3; 12 nucleotides match TRBD1. The V gene's germline CDR1 is SGHTA and CDR2 FQGNSA. The CDR3 runs 18 residues. Unmatched junction bases numbered 12, after V lost 5 bases and J lost 3 bases. CDR3 loop: CASSAGQGAWFWTDTQYF. CDR3 nucleotides: TGTGCCAGCAGCGCGGGACAGGGGGCGTGGTTTTGGACAGATACGCAGTATTTT.

Written as DNA, the CDR3 is TGTGCCAGCAGCCGGAGTGGGGGGGCGGAAGGCTATGGCTACACCTTC. Translated, it gives CASSRSGGAEGYGYTF. The chain couples TRBV7-8 to TRBJ1-2; D possibly corresponds to TRBD1 (6 bases). The CDR3 has 16 amino acids. The V end lost 5 bases, the J end lost 4 bases, and 20 bases lay between the germline ends. Germline CDR1 reads SGHVS; CDR2 reads FQNEAQ.

In its sample, this clonotype was seen a few times. The chain employs TRBV7-8 and TRBJ1-2; no reliable D call. V was cut by 1 base and J by 4 bases, with 13 bases left in between. Germline CDR1 and CDR2: SGHVS and FQNEAQ. The CDR3 spans 15 residues. CDR3 amino acids: CASSLDIGGGYGYTF. The CDR3 DNA sequence: TGTGCCAGCAGCTTAGATATAGGCGGCGGCTATGGCTACACCTTC.

This clonotype is a singleton in its sample. V usage is TRBV20-1 and J usage is TRBJ2-2, with D perhaps TRBD1 or TRBD2 (5 bases each). This CDR3 is 14 amino acids long. Between the trimmed V and J ends, which lost 3 bases and 1 base, there was a span of 9 bases. Germline lookup yields CDR1 DFQATT and CDR2 SNEGSKA (reference sequence). The CDR3 sequence: CSARGTVNTGELFF. CDR3 nucleotide sequence: TGCAGTGCTAGGGGGACGGTGAACACCGGGGAGCTGTTTTTT.

This chain's CDR3 is CASSIRGSPTLTDTQYF. The CDR3 DNA reads as TGTGCCAGCAGTATTCGCGGGAGCCCCACCCTCACAGATACGCAGTATTTT. V is TRBV28 and J is TRBJ2-3; 7 bases are shared with TRBD2. Germline values: CDR1 MDHEN, CDR2 SYDVKM. V was pared by 5 bases and J by 2 bases, with 13 bases of the junction left unmatched. The CDR3 has 17 amino acids.

Remarks on this clonotype: One end of the junction does not line up with germline, which may come from a read error. The rearrangement uses TRBV7-9 and TRBJ2-6; TRBD2 might be the D (6 bases). CDR1 SEHNR and CDR2 FQNEAQ come from the germline V gene (reference sequence). CDR3 length equals 11 residues. Here the CDR3 reads CGGTGANVLTF. In nucleotides, the CDR3 is TGCGGCGGGACTGGGGCCAACGTCCTGACTTTC.

This rearrangement joins TRBV19 to TRBJ2-2; unclear D gene. CDR1 and CDR2 from the germline V gene are LNHDA and SQIVND (reference sequence). Trimming removed 11 bases from V and 1 base from J, with 20 bases in between. This CDR3 region has 16 residues. CDR3: CASNLWAAENTGELFF. The CDR3, as DNA: TGTGCCTCAAACCTATGGGCCGCTGAGAACACCGGGGAGCTGTTTTTT.

V is TRBV7-2 and J is TRBJ1-5; no reliable D call. Looked up from germline, CDR1 is SGHTA and CDR2 is FQGNSA. This CDR3 has 15 amino acids. V lost 1 base and J 3 bases, leaving 10 bases between the germline ends. The CDR3 DNA reads as TGTGCCAGCAGCTTAGTTGTTACAGTCAATCAGCCCCAGCATTTT. Residues: CASSLVVTVNQPQHF.

The chain uses TRBV6-2 or TRBV6-3 and TRBJ1-5, with 7 bases that match TRBD1. The CDR3 runs 15 residues. The ends lost 0 bases at V and 3 bases at J; junction bases unmatched: 2. Per germline, CDR1 MNHEY and CDR2 SVGEGT. CDR3 sequence (DNA): TGTGCCAGCAGTTACTCGGGACAGTTCAATCAGCCCCAGCATTTT. This codes for CASSYSGQFNQPQHF.

The chain uses TRBV18 and TRBJ2-5; D unclear. The CDR3 length is 13 residues. The germline CDR1 and CDR2 sequences are KGHSH and LQKENI. V gave up 0 bases and J gave up 2 bases, with 4 bases separating them. For the CDR3, the DNA is TGTGCCAGCTCACCACCGTCGCAAGAGACCCAGTACTTC. Its protein is CASSPPSQETQYF. Filled out from reference TRBV18 and TRBJ2-5, the complete variable domain reads NAGVMQNPRHLVRRRGQEARLRCSPMKGHSHVYWYRQLPEEGLKFMVYLQKENIIDESGMPKERFSAEFPKEGPSILRIQQVVRGDSAAYFCASSPPSQETQYFGPGTRLLVL.

The J gene is TRBJ2-5, the V gene TRBV28; 12 bases agree with TRBD2. Germline V gene sequence: CDR1 MDHEN, CDR2 SYDVKM. The CDR3 extends over 16 amino acids. V trimming: 6 bases; J trimming: 3 bases; junction bases outside the gene matches: 8. The CDR3 DNA is TGTGCCAGCAGGCTTCGACTAGCGGGAGCGAAAGAGACCCAGTACTTC. Its protein is CASRLRLAGAKETQYF.

The V call is TRBV6-2 or TRBV6-3, the J call TRBJ2-1; 14 bases map to TRBD2. The CDR3 is 17 residues long. V shed 4 bases and J 5 bases; nucleotides not matched to a gene: 7. Germline CDR1 reads MNHEY; CDR2 reads SVGEGT. The CDR3 loop reads CASSSFGLAGGNNEQFF. The CDR3 nucleotides are TGTGCCAGCAGTTCTTTCGGACTAGCGGGAGGCAACAATGAGCAGTTCTTC.